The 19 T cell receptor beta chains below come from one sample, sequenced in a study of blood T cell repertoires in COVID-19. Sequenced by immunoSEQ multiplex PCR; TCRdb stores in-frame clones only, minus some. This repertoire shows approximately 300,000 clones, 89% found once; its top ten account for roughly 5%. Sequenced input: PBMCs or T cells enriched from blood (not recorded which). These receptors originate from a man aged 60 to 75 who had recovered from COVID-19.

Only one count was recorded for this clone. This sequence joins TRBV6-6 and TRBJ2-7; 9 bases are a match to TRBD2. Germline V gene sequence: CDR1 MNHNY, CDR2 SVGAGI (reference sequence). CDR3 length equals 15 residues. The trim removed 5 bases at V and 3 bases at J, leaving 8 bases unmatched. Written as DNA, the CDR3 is TGTGCCAGCAGTAAACTAGCGGGTCCGGGCTACGAGCAGTACTTC. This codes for CASSKLAGPGYEQYF.

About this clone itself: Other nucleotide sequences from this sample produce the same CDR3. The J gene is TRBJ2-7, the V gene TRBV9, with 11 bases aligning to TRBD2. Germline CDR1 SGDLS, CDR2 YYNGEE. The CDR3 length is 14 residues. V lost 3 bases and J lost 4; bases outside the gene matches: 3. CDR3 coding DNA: TGTGCCAGCAGCGCCACTAGCGGGAGTTACGAGCAGTACTTC. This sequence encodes CASSATSGSYEQYF.

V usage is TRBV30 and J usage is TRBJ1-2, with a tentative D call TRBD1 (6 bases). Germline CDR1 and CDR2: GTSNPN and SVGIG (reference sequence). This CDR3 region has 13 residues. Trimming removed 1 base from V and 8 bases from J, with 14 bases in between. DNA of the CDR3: TGTGCCTGGAGTGCTGGGACACGCCAAGGCTACACCTTC. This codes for CAWSAGTRQGYTF.

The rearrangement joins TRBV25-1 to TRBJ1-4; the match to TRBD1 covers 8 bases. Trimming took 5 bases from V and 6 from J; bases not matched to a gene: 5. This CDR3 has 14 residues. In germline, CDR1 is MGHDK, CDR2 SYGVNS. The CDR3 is CASSIGQGYEKLFF. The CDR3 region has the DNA TGTGCCAGCAGTATCGGACAGGGTTATGAAAAACTGTTTTTT.

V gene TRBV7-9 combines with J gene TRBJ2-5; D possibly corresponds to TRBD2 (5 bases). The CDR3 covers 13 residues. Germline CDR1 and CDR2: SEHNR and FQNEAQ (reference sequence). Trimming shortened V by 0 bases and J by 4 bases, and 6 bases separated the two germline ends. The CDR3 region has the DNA TGTGCCAGCAGCTTAGCGGGAGCAGAGACCCAGTACTTC. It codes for CASSLAGAETQYF.

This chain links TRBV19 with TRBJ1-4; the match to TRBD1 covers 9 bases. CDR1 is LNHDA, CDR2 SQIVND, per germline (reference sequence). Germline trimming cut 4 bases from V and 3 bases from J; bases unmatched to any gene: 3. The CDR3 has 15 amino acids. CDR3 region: CASSTQGAANEKLFF. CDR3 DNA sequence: TGTGCCAGTAGTACACAGGGGGCGGCTAATGAAAAACTGTTTTTT.

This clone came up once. CDR3 nucleotide sequence: TGTGCCAGCAGCTTACAGGGGGTTTCCTACGAGCAGTACTTC. Protein sequence: CASSLQGVSYEQYF. This chain uses TRBV7-2 with TRBJ2-7, with TRBD1 matching 7 bases. The CDR3 sequence is 14 residues long. Unmatched junction bases numbered 2, after V lost 2 bases and J lost 1 base. Germline V gene sequence: CDR1 SGHTA, CDR2 FQGNSA.

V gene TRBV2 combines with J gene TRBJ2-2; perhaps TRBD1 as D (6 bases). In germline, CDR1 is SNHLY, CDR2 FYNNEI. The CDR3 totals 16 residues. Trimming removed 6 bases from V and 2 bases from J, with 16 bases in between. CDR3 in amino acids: CASRVSRQDNTGELFF. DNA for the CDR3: TGTGCCAGCAGGGTTTCGAGACAGGACAACACCGGGGAGCTGTTTTTT.

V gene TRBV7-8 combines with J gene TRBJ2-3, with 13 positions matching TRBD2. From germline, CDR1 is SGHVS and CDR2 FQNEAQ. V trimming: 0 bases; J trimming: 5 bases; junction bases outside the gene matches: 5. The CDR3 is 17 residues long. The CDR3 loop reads CASSLAQLAGGLDTQYF. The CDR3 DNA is TGTGCCAGCAGCTTAGCGCAACTAGCGGGAGGGTTAGATACGCAGTATTTT. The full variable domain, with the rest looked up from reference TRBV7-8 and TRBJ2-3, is GAGVSQSPRYKVAKRGQDVALRCDPISGHVSLFWYQQALGQGPEFLTYFQNEAQLDKSGLPSDRFFAERPEGSVSTLKIQRTQQEDSAVYLCASSLAQLAGGLDTQYFGPGTRLTVL.

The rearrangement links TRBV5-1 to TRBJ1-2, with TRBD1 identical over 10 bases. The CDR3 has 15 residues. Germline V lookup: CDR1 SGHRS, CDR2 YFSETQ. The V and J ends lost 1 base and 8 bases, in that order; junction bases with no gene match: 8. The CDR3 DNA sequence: TGCGCCAGCAGCTTGACGGGACAGGGGATGGAAGGCTACACCTTC. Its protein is CASSLTGQGMEGYTF.

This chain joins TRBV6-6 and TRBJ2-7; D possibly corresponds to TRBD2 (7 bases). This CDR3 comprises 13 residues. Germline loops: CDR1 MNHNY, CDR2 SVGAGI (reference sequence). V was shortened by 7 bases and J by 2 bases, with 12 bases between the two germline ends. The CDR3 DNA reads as TGTGCCAGCATTCAGGGGAGGGCCTACGAGCAGTACTTC. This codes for CASIQGRAYEQYF.

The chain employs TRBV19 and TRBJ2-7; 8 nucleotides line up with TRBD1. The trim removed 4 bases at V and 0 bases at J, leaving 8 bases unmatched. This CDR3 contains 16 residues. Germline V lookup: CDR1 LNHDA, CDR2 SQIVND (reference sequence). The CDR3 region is CASSTIFGQGSYEQYF. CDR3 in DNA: TGTGCCAGTAGTACGATTTTTGGACAGGGCTCCTACGAGCAGTACTTC.

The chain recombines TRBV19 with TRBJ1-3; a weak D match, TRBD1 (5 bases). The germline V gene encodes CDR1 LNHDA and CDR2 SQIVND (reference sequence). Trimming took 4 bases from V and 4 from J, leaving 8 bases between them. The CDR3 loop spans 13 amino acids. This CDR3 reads CASSTQGGNTIYF. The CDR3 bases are TGTGCCAGTAGTACTCAGGGAGGAAACACCATATATTTT. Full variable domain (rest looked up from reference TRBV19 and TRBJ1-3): DGGITQSPKYLFRKEGQNVTLSCEQNLNHDAMYWYRQDPGQGLRLIYYSQIVNDFQKGDIAEGYSVSREKKESFPLTVTSAQKNPTAFYLCASSTQGGNTIYFGEGSWLTVV.

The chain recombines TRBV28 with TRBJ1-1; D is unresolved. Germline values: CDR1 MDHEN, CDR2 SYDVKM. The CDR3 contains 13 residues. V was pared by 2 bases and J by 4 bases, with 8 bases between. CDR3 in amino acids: CASSLRIVTEAFF. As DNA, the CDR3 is TGTGCCAGCAGTTTACGAATAGTCACTGAAGCTTTCTTT. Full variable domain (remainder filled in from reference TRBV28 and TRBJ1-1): DVKVTQSSRYLVKRTGEKVFLECVQDMDHENMFWYRQDPGLGLRLIYFSYDVKMKEKGDIPEGYSVSREKKERFSLILESASTNQTSMYLCASSLRIVTEAFFGQGTRLTVV.

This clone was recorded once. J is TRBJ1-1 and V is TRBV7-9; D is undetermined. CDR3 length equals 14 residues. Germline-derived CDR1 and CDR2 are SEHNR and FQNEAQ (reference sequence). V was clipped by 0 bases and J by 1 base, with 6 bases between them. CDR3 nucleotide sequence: TGTGCCAGCAGCTTAGCCGCGGAGAACACTGAAGCTTTCTTT. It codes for CASSLAAENTEAFF.

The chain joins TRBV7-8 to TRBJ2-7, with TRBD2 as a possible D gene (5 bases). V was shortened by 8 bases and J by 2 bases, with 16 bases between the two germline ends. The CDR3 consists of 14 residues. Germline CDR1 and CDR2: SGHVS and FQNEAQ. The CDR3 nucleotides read TGTGCCAGCCGGAGGTCCATAGCAGCCTACGAGCAGTACTTC. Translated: CASRRSIAAYEQYF.

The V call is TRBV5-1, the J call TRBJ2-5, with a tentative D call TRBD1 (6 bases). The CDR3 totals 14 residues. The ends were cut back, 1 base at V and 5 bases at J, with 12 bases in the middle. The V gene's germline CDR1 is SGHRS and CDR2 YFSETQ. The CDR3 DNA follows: TGCGCCAGCAGCTTGTTAAGGGGGTCCGAGACCCAGTACTTC. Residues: CASSLLRGSETQYF.

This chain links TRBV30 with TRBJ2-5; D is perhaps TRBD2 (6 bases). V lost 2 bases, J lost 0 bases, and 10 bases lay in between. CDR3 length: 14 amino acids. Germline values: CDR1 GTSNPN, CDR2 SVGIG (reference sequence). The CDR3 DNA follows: TGTGCCTGGAGTCCGGGAGTGTACCAAGAGACCCAGTACTTC. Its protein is CAWSPGVYQETQYF.

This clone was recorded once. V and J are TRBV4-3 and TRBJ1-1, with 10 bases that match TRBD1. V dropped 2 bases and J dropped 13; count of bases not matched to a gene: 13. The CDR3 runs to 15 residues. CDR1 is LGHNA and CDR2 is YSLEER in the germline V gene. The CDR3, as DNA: TGCGCCAGCAGCCAACCGGGACAGGGGCACCTCCAGGGTTTCTTT. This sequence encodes CASSQPGQGHLQGFF.